Here is one TCR beta chain with its context. This clone was observed a few times. Its recognized antigen is unknown. The record has no base qualities; no much larger clone is one base away. Library prep was done by the immunoSEQ multiplex PCR assay. Imported from immuneACCESS, the table was reduced by TCRdb to in-frame sequences with V and J called. These copies leave out some clones; in studies compared against another copy, an unresolved V gene accounts for under half, and the cause of the remainder is not known. This sample lists tens of thousands of clones; around 94% were detected once. Jointly, the top ten make up approximately 1.9% of the sample. This sample is part of a study of T cell changes during pregnancy in multiple sclerosis (dated by TCRdb to between 2018 and 2021). About the full investigation: The study looked at changes in the T cell repertoire across pregnancy in women with multiple sclerosis.

After removal of 6 bases from V and 5 bases from J, the junction retains 5 bases not matched to a gene. CDR1 and CDR2, looked up from the germline V gene, are MNHEY and SVGAGI. The CDR3 starts with the cysteine, ends with the phenylalanine, and has 13 residues. Only the CDR3 region is kept as DNA, spanning 39 bases read in frame from base 1. The rearranged chain carries TRBV6-5 and TRBJ2-7; 9 central nucleotides agree with TRBD1. The material was peripheral blood, obtained after pregnancy. The clonotype was recovered from a female donor with multiple sclerosis, enrolled in a pregnancy study. The sequenced DNA is TGTGCCAGCAGGGGCAGGACAGGGGACGAGCAGTACTTC. It translates as CASRGRTGDEQYF.